The T cell receptor beta chain described here comes from a study of blood T cell repertoires in COVID-19 (TCRdb year 2020). Looking at the study overall: The collaborator samples originated in the United States, Italy and Spain and spanned the acute and convalescent phases of COVID-19. The material from the prospective study consisted of cDNA or gDNA derived from T cells, B-cell-depleted T cells, or PBMCs. Subjects who had been exposed to COVID-19, were actively infected with it, or had recovered from it provided the deeply sampled blood TCRbeta repertoires that made up the dataset. The repertoires were released in a freely available public database intended as a resource for research on the immune response to SARS-CoV-2. Samples were obtained from the ongoing ImmuneRACE study (first 160 participants) and from 950 to 1,500 subjects provided by 6 global collaborators. The sample metadata nearly always contained a de-identified subject ID, COVID-19 status, age in years and sex. Where HLA class I and class II types were available, the types were taken from metadata supplied by the sample provider, not from assay-based typing.

The germline ends are 16 bases apart after V is trimmed by 5 bases and J by 2 bases. Including the terminal cysteine and phenylalanine, the CDR3 comprises 15 residues. Only CDR3 DNA is held: 45 bases, read in frame from base 1. CDR1 MDHEN and CDR2 SYDVKM are derived from the germline V gene. At one collaborating source in Seattle, patients were enrolled during active infection and were followed longitudinally through the course of disease. Whole blood was collected in K2EDTA tubes by collaborating institutions according to the institutions' own protocols. For TCRbeta analysis, collaborators shipped samples in one of three forms: frozen whole blood, isolated PBMCs, or DNA extracted from either of those sample types. The immunoSEQ Assay, a bias-controlled multiplex PCR, was used to amplify TCRbeta CDR3 regions from genomic DNA. The authors' pipeline ran thus. Nucleated cell counts per sample were estimated from amplification of reference gene primers within the assay. Sequence reads were collapsed and filtered to measure the absolute abundance of every unique TCRbeta CDR3 rearrangement. For each sample, productive Simpson clonality was calculated by taking the square root of Simpson's diversity index across productive rearrangements. Here the immuneACCESS table is served through TCRdb, limited to in-frame sequences with V and J called. Missing clones are a known gap in these copies; in checked studies unresolved V genes cover under half, and the rest lacks a known reason. The D gene and trimming were derived from the DNA, and the V and J assignments and clone size from that table. The sample includes about 480,000 clones, with around 90% observed a single time. In total, the top ten clones hold about 8% of the sample.

Points the paper makes about the study in general: The amount of clinical and demographic metadata varied by source and participant and was provided uncurated.

To note about this clone: Its antigen is currently not known. There are no base qualities to consult, and no much larger clone falls within one base.

Sequenced input: peripheral blood. The chain is assembled from TRBV28 and TRBJ2-7, and possibly TRBD1, on 7 matching bases. The sequence was obtained from a woman in her 50s with COVID-19, enrolled during active disease. The DNA sequence reads TGTGCCAGCAGTCTAAACGGGGGACAGACCTACGAGCAGTACTTC. It codes for CASSLNGGQTYEQYF.